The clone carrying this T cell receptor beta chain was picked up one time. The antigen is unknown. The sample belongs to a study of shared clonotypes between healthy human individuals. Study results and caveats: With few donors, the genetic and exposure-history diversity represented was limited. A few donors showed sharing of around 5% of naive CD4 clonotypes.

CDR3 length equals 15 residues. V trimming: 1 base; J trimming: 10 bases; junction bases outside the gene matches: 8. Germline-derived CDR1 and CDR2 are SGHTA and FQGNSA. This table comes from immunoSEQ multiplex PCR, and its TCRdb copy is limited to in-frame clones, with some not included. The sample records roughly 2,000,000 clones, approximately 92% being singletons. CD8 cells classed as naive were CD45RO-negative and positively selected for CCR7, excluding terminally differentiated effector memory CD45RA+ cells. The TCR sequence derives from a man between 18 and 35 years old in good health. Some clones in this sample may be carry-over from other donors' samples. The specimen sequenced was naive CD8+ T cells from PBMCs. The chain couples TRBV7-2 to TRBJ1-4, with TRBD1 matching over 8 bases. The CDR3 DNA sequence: TGTGCCAGCAGCTTAGTTTTAGGGACAGGCTCAAAACTGTTTTTT. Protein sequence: CASSLVLGTGSKLFF. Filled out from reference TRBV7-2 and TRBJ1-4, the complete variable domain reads GAGVSQSPSNKVTEKGKDVELRCDPISGHTALYWYRQSLGQGLEFLIYFQGNSAPDKSGLPSDRFSAERTGGSVSTLTIQRTQQEDSAVYLCASSLVLGTGSKLFFGSGTQLSVL.